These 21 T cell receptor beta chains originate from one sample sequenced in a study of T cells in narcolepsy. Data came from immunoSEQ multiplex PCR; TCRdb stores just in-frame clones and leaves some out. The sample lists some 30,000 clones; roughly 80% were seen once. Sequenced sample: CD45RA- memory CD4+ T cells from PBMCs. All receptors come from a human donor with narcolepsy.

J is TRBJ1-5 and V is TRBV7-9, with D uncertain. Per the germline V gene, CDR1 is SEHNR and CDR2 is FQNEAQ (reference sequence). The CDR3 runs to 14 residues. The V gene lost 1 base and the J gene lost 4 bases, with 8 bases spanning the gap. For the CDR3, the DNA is TGTGCCAGCAGCTTAGTTGGGGAGAATCAGCCCCAGCATTTT. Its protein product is CASSLVGENQPQHF.

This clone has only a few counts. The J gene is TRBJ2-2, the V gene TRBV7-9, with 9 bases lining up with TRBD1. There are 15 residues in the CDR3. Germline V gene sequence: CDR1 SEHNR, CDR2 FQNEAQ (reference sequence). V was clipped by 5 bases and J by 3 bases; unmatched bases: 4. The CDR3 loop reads CASSRGQGYTGELFF. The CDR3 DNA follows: TGTGCCAGCAGCCGAGGACAGGGGTACACCGGGGAGCTGTTTTTT.

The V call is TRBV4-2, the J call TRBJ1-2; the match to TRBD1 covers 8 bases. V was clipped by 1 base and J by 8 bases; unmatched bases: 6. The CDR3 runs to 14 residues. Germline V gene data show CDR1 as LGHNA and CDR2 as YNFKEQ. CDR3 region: CASSQAGGDRGYTF. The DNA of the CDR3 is TGTGCCAGCAGCCAAGCAGGGGGCGATCGGGGCTACACCTTC.

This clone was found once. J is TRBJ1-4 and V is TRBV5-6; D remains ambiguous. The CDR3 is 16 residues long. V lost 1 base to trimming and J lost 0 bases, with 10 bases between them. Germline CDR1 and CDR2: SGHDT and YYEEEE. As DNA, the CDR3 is TGTGCCAGCAGCTTGTATGGAGGAACAACTAATGAAAAACTGTTTTTT. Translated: CASSLYGGTTNEKLFF.

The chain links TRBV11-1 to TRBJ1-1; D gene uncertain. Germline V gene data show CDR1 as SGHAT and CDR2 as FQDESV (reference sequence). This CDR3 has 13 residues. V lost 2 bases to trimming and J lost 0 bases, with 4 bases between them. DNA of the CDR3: TGTGCCAGCAGCTTAAGAATGAACACTGAAGCTTTCTTT. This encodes CASSLRMNTEAFF.

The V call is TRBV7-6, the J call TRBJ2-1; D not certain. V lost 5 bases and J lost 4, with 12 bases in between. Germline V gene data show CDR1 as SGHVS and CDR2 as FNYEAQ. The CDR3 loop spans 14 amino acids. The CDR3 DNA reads TGTGCCAGCAGCGCTCTGGACGGTTACAATGAGCAGTTCTTC. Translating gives CASSALDGYNEQFF.

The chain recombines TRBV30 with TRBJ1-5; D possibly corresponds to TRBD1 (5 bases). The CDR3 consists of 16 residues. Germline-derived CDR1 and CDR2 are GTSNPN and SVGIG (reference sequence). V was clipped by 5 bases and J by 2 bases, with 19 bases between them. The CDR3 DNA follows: TGTGCCTGGGACCCTCGGGGGAAAGCGGGCAATCAGCCCCAGCATTTT. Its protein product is CAWDPRGKAGNQPQHF. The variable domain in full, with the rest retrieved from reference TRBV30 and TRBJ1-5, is SQTIHQWPATLVQPVGSPLSLECTVEGTSNPNLYWYRQAAGRGLQLLFYSVGIGQISSEVPQNLSASRPQDRQFILSSKKLLLSDSGFYLCAWDPRGKAGNQPQHFGDGTRLSIL.

DNA for the CDR3: TGTGCCAGCAGGGGACCGGGACAGGGAGCCTACGAGCAGTACTTC. This translates into CASRGPGQGAYEQYF. The rearrangement uses TRBV6-1 and TRBJ2-7, with 9 bases identical to TRBD1. V was clipped by 6 bases and J by 2 bases; unmatched bases: 8. Germline lookup yields CDR1 MNHNS and CDR2 SASEGT. The CDR3 is 15 residues long.

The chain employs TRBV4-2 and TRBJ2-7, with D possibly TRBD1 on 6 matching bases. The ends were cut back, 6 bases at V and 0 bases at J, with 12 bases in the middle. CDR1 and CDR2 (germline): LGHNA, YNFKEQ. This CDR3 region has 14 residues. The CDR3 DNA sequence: TGTGCCAGCAGGAGACAGGTATCCTCCTACGAGCAGTACTTC. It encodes CASRRQVSSYEQYF.

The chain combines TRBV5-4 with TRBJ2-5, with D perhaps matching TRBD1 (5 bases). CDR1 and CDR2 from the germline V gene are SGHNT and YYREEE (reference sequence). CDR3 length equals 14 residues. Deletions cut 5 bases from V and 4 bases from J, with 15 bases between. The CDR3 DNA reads TGTGCCAGCAGTCCCTTGGGGCTGACAGAGACCCAGTACTTC. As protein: CASSPLGLTETQYF.

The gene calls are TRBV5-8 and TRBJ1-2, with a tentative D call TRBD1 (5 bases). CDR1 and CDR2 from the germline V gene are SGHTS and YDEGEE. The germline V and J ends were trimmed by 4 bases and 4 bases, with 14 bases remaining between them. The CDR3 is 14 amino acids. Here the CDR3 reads CASSLEPGLYGYTF. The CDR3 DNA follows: TGTGCCAGCAGCCTAGAACCGGGGCTCTATGGCTACACCTTC.

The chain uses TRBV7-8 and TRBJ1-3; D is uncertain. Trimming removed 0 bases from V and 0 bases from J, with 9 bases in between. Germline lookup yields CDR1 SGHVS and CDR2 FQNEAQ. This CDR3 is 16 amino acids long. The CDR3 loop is CASSLADANSGNTIYF. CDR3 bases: TGTGCCAGCAGCTTAGCAGACGCGAACTCTGGAAACACCATATATTTT.

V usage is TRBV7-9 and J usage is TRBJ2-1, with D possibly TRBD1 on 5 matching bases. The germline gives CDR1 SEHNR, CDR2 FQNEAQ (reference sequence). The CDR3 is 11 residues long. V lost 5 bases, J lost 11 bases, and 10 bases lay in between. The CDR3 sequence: CASSATEKQFF. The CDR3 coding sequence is TGTGCCAGCAGCGCGACAGAGAAGCAGTTCTTC.

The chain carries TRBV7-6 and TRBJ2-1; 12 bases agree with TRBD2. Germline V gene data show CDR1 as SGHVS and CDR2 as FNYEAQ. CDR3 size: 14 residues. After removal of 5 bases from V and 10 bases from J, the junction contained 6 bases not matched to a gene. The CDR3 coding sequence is TGTGCCAGCAGCGATTACCTAGCGGGGGGGGAGCAGTTCTTC. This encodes CASSDYLAGGEQFF.

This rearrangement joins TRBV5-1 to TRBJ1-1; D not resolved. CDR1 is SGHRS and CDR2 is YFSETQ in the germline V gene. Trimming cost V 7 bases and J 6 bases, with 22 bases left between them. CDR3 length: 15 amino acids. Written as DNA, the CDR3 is TGCGCCAGCCATATTGAAGCATACGGGGTCGCTGAAGCTTTCTTT. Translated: CASHIEAYGVAEAFF.

The DNA of the CDR3 is TGTGCCAGCAGGGAAGTCGCGAACACCGGGGAGCTGTTTTTT. This encodes CASREVANTGELFF. The chain carries TRBV6-4 and TRBJ2-2; D is unclear. V was cut by 6 bases and J by 0 bases, with 8 bases left in between. The CDR3 consists of 14 residues. Germline V gives CDR1 MRHNA, CDR2 SNTAGT.

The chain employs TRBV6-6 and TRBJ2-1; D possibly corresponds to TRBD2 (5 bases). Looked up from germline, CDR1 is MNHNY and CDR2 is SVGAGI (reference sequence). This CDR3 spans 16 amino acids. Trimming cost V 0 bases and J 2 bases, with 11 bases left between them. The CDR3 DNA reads TGTGCCAGCAGTTACTCGAAGTCGGGGACCTACAATGAGCAGTTCTTC. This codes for CASSYSKSGTYNEQFF.

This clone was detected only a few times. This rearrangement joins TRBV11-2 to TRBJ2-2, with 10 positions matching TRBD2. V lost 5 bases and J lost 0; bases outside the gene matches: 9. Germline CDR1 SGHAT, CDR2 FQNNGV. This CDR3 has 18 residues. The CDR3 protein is CASSHLGLAGANTGELFF. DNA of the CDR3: TGTGCCAGCAGCCATCTCGGCCTAGCGGGGGCGAACACCGGGGAGCTGTTTTTT.

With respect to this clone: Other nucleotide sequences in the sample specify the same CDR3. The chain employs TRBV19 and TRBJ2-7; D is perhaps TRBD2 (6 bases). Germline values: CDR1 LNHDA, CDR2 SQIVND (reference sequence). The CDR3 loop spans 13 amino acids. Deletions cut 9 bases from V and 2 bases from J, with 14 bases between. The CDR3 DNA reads TGTGCCAGCACCGGTACGGGGGCCTACGAGCAGTACTTC. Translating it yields CASTGTGAYEQYF.

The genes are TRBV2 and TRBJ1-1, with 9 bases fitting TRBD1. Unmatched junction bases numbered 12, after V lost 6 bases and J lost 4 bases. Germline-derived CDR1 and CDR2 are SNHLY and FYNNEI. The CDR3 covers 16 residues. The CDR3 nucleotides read TGTGCCAGCAGCGTGCAACAGGGGGCGCGGATCACTGAAGCTTTCTTT. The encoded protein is CASSVQQGARITEAFF.

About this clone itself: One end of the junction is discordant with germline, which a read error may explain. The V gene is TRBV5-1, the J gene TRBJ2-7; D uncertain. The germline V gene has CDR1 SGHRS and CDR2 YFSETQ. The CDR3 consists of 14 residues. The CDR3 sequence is CAGSLGTFPPEQYF. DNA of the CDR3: TGCGCCGGCAGCTTGGGAACATTCCCTCCTGAGCAGTACTTC.